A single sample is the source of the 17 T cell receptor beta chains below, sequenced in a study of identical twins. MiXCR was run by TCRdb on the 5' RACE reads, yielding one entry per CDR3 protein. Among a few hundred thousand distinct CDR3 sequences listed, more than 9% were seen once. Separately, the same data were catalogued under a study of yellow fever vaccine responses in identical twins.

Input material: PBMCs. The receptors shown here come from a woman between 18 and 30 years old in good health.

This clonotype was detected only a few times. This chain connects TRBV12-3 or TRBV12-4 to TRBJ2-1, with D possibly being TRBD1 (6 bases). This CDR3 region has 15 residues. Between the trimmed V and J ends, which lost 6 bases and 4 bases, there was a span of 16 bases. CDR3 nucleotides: TGTGCCAGCAGGAACAGGGCTGGGGCGTACAATGAGCAGTTCTTC. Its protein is CASRNRAGAYNEQFF.

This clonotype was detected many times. The CDR3 DNA reads as TGCAGCGTAGGATTGCTCGGGTCCACCGAGCAGTACTTC. Amino acid sequence: CSVGLLGSTEQYF. V gene TRBV29-1 combines with J gene TRBJ2-7, with D uncertain. The CDR3 totals 13 residues. Germline V lookup: CDR1 SQVTM, CDR2 ANQGSEA. V was trimmed by 6 bases and J by 6 bases, leaving 18 bases between them.

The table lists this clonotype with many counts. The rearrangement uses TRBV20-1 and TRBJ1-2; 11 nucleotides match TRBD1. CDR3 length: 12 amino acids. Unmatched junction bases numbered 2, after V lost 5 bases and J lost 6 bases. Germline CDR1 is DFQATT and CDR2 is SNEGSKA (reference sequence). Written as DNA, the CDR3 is TGCAGTGCTCGGACAGGGGGCAATGGCTACACCTTC. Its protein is CSARTGGNGYTF.

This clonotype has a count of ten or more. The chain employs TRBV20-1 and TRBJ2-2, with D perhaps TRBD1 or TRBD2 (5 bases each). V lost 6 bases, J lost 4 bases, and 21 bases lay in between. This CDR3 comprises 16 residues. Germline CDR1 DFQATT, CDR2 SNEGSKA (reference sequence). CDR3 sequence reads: CSAVDQGPRSTGELFF. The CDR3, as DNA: TGCAGTGCCGTCGACCAGGGACCTCGCTCCACCGGGGAGCTGTTTTTT.

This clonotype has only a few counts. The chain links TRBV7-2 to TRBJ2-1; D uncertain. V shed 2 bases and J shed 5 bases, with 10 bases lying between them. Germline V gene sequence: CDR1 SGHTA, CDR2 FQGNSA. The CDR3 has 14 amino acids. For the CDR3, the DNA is TGTGCCAGCAGCTTAACCCTCCGCAACAATGAGCAGTTCTTC. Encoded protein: CASSLTLRNNEQFF.

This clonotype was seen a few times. CDR3 amino acids: CATSGPGRLDSNQPQHF. The CDR3 nucleotides are TGTGCCACCAGCGGACCGGGTCGGCTAGATAGCAATCAGCCCCAGCATTTT. The rearrangement joins TRBV15 to TRBJ1-5; no reliable D call. Trimming stripped 5 bases from V and 0 bases from J, with 17 bases between. The CDR3 covers 17 residues. CDR1 and CDR2 (germline): LNHNV, YYDKDF (reference sequence).

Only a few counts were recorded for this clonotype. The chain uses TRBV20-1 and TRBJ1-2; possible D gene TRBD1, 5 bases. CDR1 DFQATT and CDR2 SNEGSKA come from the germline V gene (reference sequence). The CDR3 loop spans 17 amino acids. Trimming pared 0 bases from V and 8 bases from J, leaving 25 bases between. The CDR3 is CSAREQVPSAGLDGYTF. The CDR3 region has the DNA TGCAGTGCTAGAGAACAGGTTCCTTCGGCCGGCTTGGACGGCTACACCTTC.

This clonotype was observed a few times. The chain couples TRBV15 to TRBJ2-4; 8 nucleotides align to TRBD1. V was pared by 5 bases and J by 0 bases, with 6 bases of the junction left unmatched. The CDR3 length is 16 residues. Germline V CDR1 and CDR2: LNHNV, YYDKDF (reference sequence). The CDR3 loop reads CATSAGQGIAKNIQYF. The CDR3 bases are TGTGCCACCAGCGCCGGACAGGGTATAGCCAAAAACATTCAGTACTTC.

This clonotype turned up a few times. CDR3 sequence reads: CASSLTGWNTEAFF. As DNA, the CDR3 is TGTGCCAGTAGTCTGACAGGGTGGAACACTGAAGCTTTCTTT. The chain uses TRBV19 and TRBJ1-1, with TRBD1 matching 7 bases. This CDR3 has 14 amino acids. J was trimmed by 1 base and V by 5 bases; bases with no gene match: 4. Germline values: CDR1 LNHDA, CDR2 SQIVND (reference sequence). The full variable domain, rest sourced from reference TRBV19 and TRBJ1-1, is DGGITQSPKYLFRKEGQNVTLSCEQNLNHDAMYWYRQDPGQGLRLIYYSQIVNDFQKGDIAEGYSVSREKKESFPLTVTSAQKNPTAFYLCASSLTGWNTEAFFGQGTRLTVV.

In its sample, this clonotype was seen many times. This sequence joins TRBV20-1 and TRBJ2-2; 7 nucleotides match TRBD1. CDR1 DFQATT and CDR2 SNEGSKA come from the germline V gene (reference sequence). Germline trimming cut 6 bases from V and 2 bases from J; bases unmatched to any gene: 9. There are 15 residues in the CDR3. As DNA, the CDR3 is TGCAGTGCGGACTCCGGGACAGCAAACACCGGGGAGCTGTTTTTT. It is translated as CSADSGTANTGELFF.

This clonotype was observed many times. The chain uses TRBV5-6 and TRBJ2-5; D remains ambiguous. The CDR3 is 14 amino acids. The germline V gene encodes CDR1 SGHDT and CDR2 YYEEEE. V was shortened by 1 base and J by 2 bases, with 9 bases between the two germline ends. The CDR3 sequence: CASSLWHDQETQYF. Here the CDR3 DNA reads TGTGCCAGCAGCTTGTGGCACGATCAAGAGACCCAGTACTTC.

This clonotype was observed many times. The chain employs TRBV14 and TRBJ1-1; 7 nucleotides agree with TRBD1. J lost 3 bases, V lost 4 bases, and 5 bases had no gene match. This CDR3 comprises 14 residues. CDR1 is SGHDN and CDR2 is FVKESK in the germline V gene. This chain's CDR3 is CASSPGTAYTEAFF. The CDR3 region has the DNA TGTGCCAGCAGCCCCGGGACAGCTTACACTGAAGCTTTCTTT.

CDR3 loop: CASSHRDKGFNEQFF. CDR3 in DNA: TGTGCCAGCAGCCACCGGGACAAGGGGTTTAATGAGCAGTTCTTC. V usage is TRBV7-9 and J usage is TRBJ2-1; D possibly corresponds to TRBD1 (6 bases). The germline V and J ends were trimmed by 5 bases and 7 bases, with 18 bases remaining between them. Germline V CDR1 and CDR2: SEHNR, FQNEAQ (reference sequence). CDR3 length: 15 residues.

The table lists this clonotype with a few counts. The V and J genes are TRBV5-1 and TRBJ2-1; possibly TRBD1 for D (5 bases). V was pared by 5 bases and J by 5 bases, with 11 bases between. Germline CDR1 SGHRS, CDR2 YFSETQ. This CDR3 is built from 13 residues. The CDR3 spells CASSRLQDNEQFF. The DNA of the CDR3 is TGCGCCAGCAGTCGTCTACAGGACAATGAGCAGTTCTTC.

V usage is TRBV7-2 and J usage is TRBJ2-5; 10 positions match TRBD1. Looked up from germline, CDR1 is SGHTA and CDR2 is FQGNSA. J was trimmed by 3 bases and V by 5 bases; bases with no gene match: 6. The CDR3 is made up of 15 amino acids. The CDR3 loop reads CASSDRQGAKETQYF. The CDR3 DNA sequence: TGTGCCAGCAGCGACCGACAGGGGGCGAAAGAGACCCAGTACTTC. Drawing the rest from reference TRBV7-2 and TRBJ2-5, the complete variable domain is GAGVSQSPSNKVTEKGKDVELRCDPISGHTALYWYRQSLGQGLEFLIYFQGNSAPDKSGLPSDRFSAERTGGSVSTLTIQRTQQEDSAVYLCASSDRQGAKETQYFGPGTRLLVL.

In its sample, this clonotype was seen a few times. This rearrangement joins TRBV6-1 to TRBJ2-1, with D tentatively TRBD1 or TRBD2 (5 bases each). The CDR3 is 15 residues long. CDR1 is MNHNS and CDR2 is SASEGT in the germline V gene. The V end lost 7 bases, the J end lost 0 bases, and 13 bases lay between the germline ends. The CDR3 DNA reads TGTGCCAGCACCCAAGGGACCTTCTCCTACAATGAGCAGTTCTTC. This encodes CASTQGTFSYNEQFF.

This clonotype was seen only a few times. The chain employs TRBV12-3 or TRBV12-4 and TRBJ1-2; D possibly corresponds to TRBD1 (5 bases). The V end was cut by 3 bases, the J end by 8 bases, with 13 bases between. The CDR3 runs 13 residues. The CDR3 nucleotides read TGTGCCAGCAGTTTCCAGGGAGGAGACGGCTACACCTTC. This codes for CASSFQGGDGYTF.